This passage covers 10 T cell receptor beta chains from one sample sequenced in a study of cytomegalovirus exposure and HLA in healthy donors. Researchers ran the PCR with 60 Vbeta and 13 Jbeta primers. TCRdb keeps only in-frame clones here, not all; method: immunoSEQ multiplex PCR. The data show 100,000 or so clones, with just over 75% seen just once and about 7.5% held by the top ten. The sequenced sample was PBMCs. Receptor source: a man aged 35-49 years in good health and CMV-seropositive.

This chain uses TRBV5-1 with TRBJ2-7; the match to TRBD1 covers 9 bases. With 4 bases clipped from V and 3 bases from J, the junction kept 8 bases outside the gene matches. The CDR3 extends over 15 amino acids. The V gene's germline CDR1 is SGHRS and CDR2 YFSETQ. In DNA, the CDR3 is TGCGCCAGCAGCGGACAACAGGGGGCAGACTACGAGCAGTACTTC. Amino acid sequence: CASSGQQGADYEQYF.

This rearrangement joins TRBV10-3 to TRBJ2-5, with 8 positions matching TRBD2. Germline CDR1 reads ENHRY; CDR2 reads SYGVKD. The CDR3 runs 16 residues. Trimming took 3 bases from V and 2 from J; bases not matched to a gene: 8. The CDR3 loop is CAISESTSSGQETQYF. In nucleotides, the CDR3 is TGTGCCATCAGTGAATCGACGTCTAGCGGGCAAGAGACCCAGTACTTC.

The chain couples TRBV12-5 to TRBJ2-5, with D possibly matching TRBD1 (6 bases). Germline CDR1 and CDR2: LGHNT and FRNRAP. This CDR3 spans 14 amino acids. V gave up 7 bases and J gave up 0 bases, with 12 bases separating them. CDR3 in amino acids: CASAMTGYQETQYF. The CDR3 nucleotides read TGTGCTAGTGCCATGACAGGCTACCAAGAGACCCAGTACTTC. Full variable domain (rest looked up from reference TRBV12-5 and TRBJ2-5): DARVTQTPRHKVTEMGQEVTMRCQPILGHNTVFWYRQTMMQGLELLAYFRNRAPLDDSGMPKDRFSAEMPDATLATLKIQPSEPRDSAVYFCASAMTGYQETQYFGPGTRLLVL.

The V gene is TRBV7-2, the J gene TRBJ1-5, with D possibly being TRBD1 (6 bases). V was shortened by 5 bases and J by 5 bases, with 10 bases between the two germline ends. CDR1 SGHTA and CDR2 FQGNSA come from the germline V gene. This CDR3 contains 13 residues. CDR3 loop: CASSRTVDQPQHF. The CDR3, as DNA: TGTGCCAGCAGCCGGACAGTCGATCAGCCCCAGCATTTT.

This chain uses TRBV7-2 with TRBJ2-7, with 10 bases lining up with TRBD2. Trimming removed 6 bases from V and 1 base from J; junction bases left unmatched: 3. The CDR3 contains 14 residues. Germline V gene data show CDR1 as SGHTA and CDR2 as FQGNSA. CDR3 bases: TGTGCCAGCAGTACTAGCGGGATTTCCTACGAGCAGTACTTC. Translating gives CASSTSGISYEQYF.

The chain links TRBV4-3 to TRBJ2-3; D ambiguous. The CDR3 runs to 9 residues. CDR1 is LGHNA, CDR2 YSLEER, per germline. The V end lost 0 bases, the J end lost 14 bases, and 3 bases lay between the germline ends. CDR3 amino acids: CASSQDSYF. CDR3 coding DNA: TGCGCCAGCAGCCAAGACTCGTATTTT.

The rearrangement joins TRBV5-5 to TRBJ2-7; possible D gene TRBD2, 5 bases. Germline values: CDR1 SGHKS, CDR2 YYEKEE (reference sequence). The V end lost 2 bases, the J end lost 3 bases, and 15 bases lay between the germline ends. The CDR3 runs to 15 residues. The CDR3 sequence is CASSFPGRGNYEQYF. The CDR3 bases are TGTGCCAGCAGCTTCCCCGGAAGAGGGAACTACGAGCAGTACTTC. Full variable domain (outside the CDR3, taken from reference TRBV5-5 and TRBJ2-7): DAGVTQSPTHLIKTRGQQVTLRCSPISGHKSVSWYQQVLGQGPQFIFQYYEKEERGRGNFPDRFSARQFPNYSSELNVNALLLGDSALYLCASSFPGRGNYEQYFGPGTRLTVT.

The CDR3 reads CASLAGSSYEQYF. CDR3 nucleotide sequence: TGTGCCAGCCTAGCGGGAAGCTCCTACGAGCAGTACTTC. V gene TRBV28 combines with J gene TRBJ2-7, with 9 bases aligning to TRBD2. The germline V gene has CDR1 MDHEN and CDR2 SYDVKM. The CDR3 loop spans 13 amino acids. The J segment lost 0 bases and the V segment lost 8 bases, leaving 2 bases of the junction unmatched.

This chain uses TRBV7-6 with TRBJ2-7; 7 positions match TRBD1. This CDR3 is built from 15 residues. With 2 bases clipped from V and 2 bases from J, the junction kept 6 bases outside the gene matches. The germline gives CDR1 SGHVS, CDR2 FNYEAQ. The CDR3 DNA sequence: TGTGCCAGCAGCTTACGGGACAGCAGCACCTACGAGCAGTACTTC. It encodes CASSLRDSSTYEQYF.

This rearrangement joins TRBV28 to TRBJ1-1, with 8 bases identical to TRBD1. Trimming took 4 bases from V and 1 from J; bases not matched to a gene: 2. Germline CDR1 reads MDHEN; CDR2 reads SYDVKM. This CDR3 spans 14 amino acids. For the CDR3, the DNA is TGTGCCAGCAGTTGGGGGACAGGGAACACTGAAGCTTTCTTT. This encodes CASSWGTGNTEAFF.